This T cell receptor (beta chain) was sequenced during a study of cytomegalovirus exposure and HLA in healthy donors. Researchers ran the PCR with 60 Vbeta and 13 Jbeta primers. The repertoire was sequenced with immunoSEQ multiplex PCR; TCRdb's copy has only in-frame clones and lacks some. Here the sample spans 95,000 to 150,000 clones, approximately 72% being singletons. The source is a young man in good health and CMV-seronegative. Source material: PBMCs.

The CDR3 coding sequence is TGTGCCAGCAGCTTGGCGGGAGAACGCTACGAGCAGTACTTC. Residues: CASSLAGERYEQYF. This chain connects TRBV5-4 to TRBJ2-7; the D gene is possibly TRBD2 (6 bases). V was shortened by 0 bases and J by 3 bases, with 10 bases between the two germline ends. Per germline, CDR1 SGHNT and CDR2 YYREEE (reference sequence). The CDR3 is 14 amino acids.